This T cell receptor beta chain was captured by sequencing in a study of blood T cells in healthy people across ages. General study findings and limits: Significant beta diversity loss was already apparent by age roughly 43, declining roughly linearly.

The CDR3 consists of 15 residues. Per the germline V gene, CDR1 is SGHRS and CDR2 is YFSETQ. Trimming took off 0 bases at V and 1 base at J, with 8 bases between the two ends. Primers used in a second PCR of roughly 7 to 11 cycles were a sample-barcoded 5' primer and a J-beta primer mix. Via MiXCR, TCRdb re-called the 5' RACE reads, giving one row per CDR3 protein. The table shows just under 900,000 distinct CDR3 sequences, with 25% to 30% occurring only once. In the case of this clonotype: Its antigen is unknown.

Every sample gave at least 5.5 micrograms of total RNA when it was extracted. This chain uses TRBV5-1 with TRBJ2-1; possible D gene TRBD2, 6 bases. The source material was blood. This TCR derives from a woman of 80 years or more in good health. This chain's CDR3 is CASSLGGESYNEQFF. The CDR3, as DNA: TGCGCCAGCAGCTTGGGGGGGGAATCCTACAATGAGCAGTTCTTC.